These T cell receptor beta chains were read from a single sample in a study of cytomegalovirus exposure and HLA in healthy donors. Some clones are missing from TCRdb's copy, which holds only in-frame ones; the method was immunoSEQ multiplex PCR. The sample includes under 200,000 clones, about 77% of them seen just once. Sequenced: PBMCs. Receptors were obtained from a man in his 60s in good health and CMV-seronegative. The CDR3 runs from the conserved cysteine through the conserved F or W. D genes are given only for firm matches. Size tells how often a clone was seen (once, few, many) or the class of an expanded clone, and some rows leave it out.

V gene: TRBV18
J gene: TRBJ1-1
clone size: once
D gene: -
CDR3 protein: CASSPRGGAATLTEAFF
CDR3 DNA: TGTGCCAGCTCACCACGGGGAGGGGCCGCAACACTCACTGAGGCTTTCTTT

V gene: TRBV19
J gene: TRBJ2-7
clone size: -
D gene: TRBD1
CDR3 protein: CASSPGQGREQYF
CDR3 DNA: TGTGCCAGTAGTCCGGGACAGGGTCGCGAGCAGTACTTC

V gene: TRBV6-6
J gene: TRBJ1-1
clone size: -
D gene: -
CDR3 protein: CASRPPRALENTEAFF
CDR3 DNA: TGTGCCAGCAGGCCCCCGAGGGCCTTGGAGAACACTGAAGCTTTCTTT

V gene: TRBV20-1
J gene: TRBJ2-1
clone size: -
D gene: -
CDR3 protein: CSVAPSHEQFF
CDR3 DNA: TGCAGTGTCGCACCGAGCCATGAGCAGTTCTTC

V gene: TRBV9
J gene: TRBJ1-1
clone size: -
D gene: -
CDR3 protein: CASSVTGNTEAFF
CDR3 DNA: TGTGCCAGCAGCGTCACGGGAAACACTGAAGCTTTCTTT

V gene: TRBV30
J gene: TRBJ1-2
clone size: -
D gene: TRBD1
CDR3 protein: CAWSAYDRAGYTF
CDR3 DNA: TGTGCCTGGAGTGCCTACGACAGGGCCGGCTACACCTTC

V gene: TRBV21-1
J gene: TRBJ2-5
clone size: -
D gene: -
CDR3 protein: CASSKGQGRLAGGLGQETQYF
CDR3 DNA: TGTGCCAGCAGCAAGGGGCAGGGGAGACTAGCGGGAGGGTTGGGGCAAGAGACCCAGTACTTC

V gene: TRBV5-1
J gene: TRBJ2-7
clone size: -
D gene: -
CDR3 protein: CASSSAGDYEQYF
CDR3 DNA: TGCGCCAGCAGCTCAGCAGGGGACTACGAGCAGTACTTC

V gene: TRBV7-2
J gene: TRBJ2-1
clone size: few
D gene: -
CDR3 protein: CASSLVVLAAGSNEQFF
CDR3 DNA: TGTGCCAGCAGCTTAGTAGTGTTGGCGGCGGGGAGCAATGAGCAGTTCTTC

V gene: TRBV7-2
J gene: TRBJ2-1
clone size: once
D gene: TRBD2
CDR3 protein: CASSLGLAYNEQFF
CDR3 DNA: TGTGCCAGCAGCTTAGGACTAGCGTACAATGAGCAGTTCTTC

V gene: TRBV28
J gene: TRBJ1-4
clone size: -
D gene: -
CDR3 protein: CASSFRGKLFF
CDR3 DNA: TGTGCCAGCAGTTTTAGGGGGAAACTGTTTTTT

V gene: TRBV6-6
J gene: TRBJ1-5
clone size: -
D gene: TRBD1
CDR3 protein: CASPPRQGNQPQHF
CDR3 DNA: TGTGCCAGTCCACCCAGACAGGGGAATCAGCCCCAGCATTTT

V gene: TRBV9
J gene: TRBJ2-3
clone size: -
D gene: -
CDR3 protein: CASSVGGGFTDTQYF
CDR3 DNA: TGTGCCAGCAGCGTAGGAGGCGGATTCACAGATACGCAGTATTTT

V gene: TRBV10-3
J gene: TRBJ2-1
clone size: -
D gene: TRBD2
CDR3 protein: CAISEPSGTSGRPFF
CDR3 DNA: TGTGCCATCAGTGAGCCCTCCGGGACTAGCGGGAGACCGTTCTTC

V gene: TRBV9
J gene: TRBJ2-1
clone size: -
D gene: -
CDR3 protein: CASSGGSSSRNEQFF
CDR3 DNA: TGTGCCAGCAGCGGAGGATCGTCTAGCCGCAATGAGCAGTTCTTC

V gene: TRBV5-1
J gene: TRBJ2-5
clone size: -
D gene: -
CDR3 protein: CASSFGGRETQYF
CDR3 DNA: TGCGCCAGCAGCTTCGGGGGGCGGGAGACCCAGTACTTC

V gene: TRBV14
J gene: TRBJ2-5
clone size: -
D gene: TRBD1
CDR3 protein: CASSQGVLTGIWAQYF
CDR3 DNA: TGTGCCAGCAGCCAAGGAGTTCTGACAGGGATATGGGCCCAGTACTTC

V gene: TRBV10-2
J gene: TRBJ1-6
clone size: few
D gene: -
CDR3 protein: CASSESFRSPLHF
CDR3 DNA: TGCGCCAGCAGTGAGTCGTTTCGTTCACCCCTCCACTTT

V gene: TRBV9
J gene: TRBJ2-3
clone size: once
D gene: TRBD2
CDR3 protein: CASSVSPSGVGDTQYF
CDR3 DNA: TGTGCCAGCAGCGTTTCCCCTAGCGGGGTTGGAGATACGCAGTATTTT

V gene: TRBV5-4
J gene: TRBJ2-2
clone size: few
D gene: TRBD2
CDR3 protein: CASSLVAGTGELFF
CDR3 DNA: TGTGCCAGCAGCTTGGTAGCGGGGACCGGGGAGCTGTTTTTT

V gene: TRBV19
J gene: TRBJ1-5
clone size: -
D gene: -
CDR3 protein: CASSGAYSNQPQHF
CDR3 DNA: TGTGCCAGTAGTGGGGCCTATAGCAATCAGCCCCAGCATTTT

V gene: TRBV19
J gene: TRBJ1-5
clone size: few
D gene: -
CDR3 protein: CASSGGRVEFNQPQHF
CDR3 DNA: TGTGCCAGTAGTGGAGGGCGGGTTGAATTTAATCAGCCCCAGCATTTT

V gene: TRBV10-3
J gene: TRBJ1-3
clone size: -
D gene: TRBD1
CDR3 protein: CATGAGTGGSSGNTIYF
CDR3 DNA: TGTGCCACCGGGGCCGGGACAGGGGGTAGCTCTGGAAACACCATATATTTT

V gene: TRBV7-2
J gene: TRBJ2-2
clone size: -
D gene: TRBD1
CDR3 protein: CASSPRDRSNTGELFF
CDR3 DNA: TGTGCCAGCAGCCCGAGGGACAGATCGAACACCGGGGAGCTGTTTTTT

V gene: TRBV5-6
J gene: TRBJ1-1
clone size: -
D gene: -
CDR3 protein: CASSLAPGSTTEAFF
CDR3 DNA: TGTGCCAGCAGCTTGGCCCCGGGTTCGACCACTGAAGCTTTCTTT

V gene: TRBV2
J gene: TRBJ2-7
clone size: -
D gene: TRBD1
CDR3 protein: CASRGTFGQGDEQYF
CDR3 DNA: TGTGCCAGCAGGGGTACCTTCGGACAGGGTGACGAGCAGTACTTC

V gene: TRBV7-3
J gene: TRBJ2-7
clone size: -
D gene: TRBD2
CDR3 protein: CASSLSAGAASGIHEQYF
CDR3 DNA: TGTGCCAGCAGCTTAAGTGCAGGGGCGGCTAGCGGGATCCACGAGCAGTACTTC

V gene: TRBV7-9
J gene: TRBJ1-4
clone size: -
D gene: TRBD1
CDR3 protein: CASRQGQGEEKLFF
CDR3 DNA: TGTGCCAGCAGACAAGGACAGGGCGAAGAAAAACTGTTTTTT

V gene: TRBV5-1
J gene: TRBJ2-5
clone size: -
D gene: TRBD2
CDR3 protein: CASSLGGEETQYF
CDR3 DNA: TGCGCCAGCAGCCTGGGGGGGGAAGAGACCCAGTACTTC

V gene: TRBV19
J gene: TRBJ1-4
clone size: -
D gene: TRBD1
CDR3 protein: CASSIGQGFEKLFF
CDR3 DNA: TGTGCCAGTAGTATCGGACAGGGCTTTGAAAAACTGTTTTTT

V gene: TRBV28
J gene: TRBJ2-7
clone size: -
D gene: -
CDR3 protein: CASLAESSYEQYF
CDR3 DNA: TGTGCCAGCTTAGCGGAGAGCTCCTACGAGCAGTACTTC

V gene: TRBV5-4
J gene: TRBJ2-3
clone size: -
D gene: -
CDR3 protein: CASSPGTYSTDTQYF
CDR3 DNA: TGTGCCAGCAGTCCCGGGACATATAGCACAGATACGCAGTATTTT

V gene: TRBV14
J gene: TRBJ2-2
clone size: few
D gene: -
CDR3 protein: CASSPIPMTGNTGELFF
CDR3 DNA: TGTGCCAGCAGCCCCATACCAATGACAGGGAACACCGGGGAGCTGTTTTTT

V gene: TRBV25-1
J gene: TRBJ2-1
clone size: many
D gene: -
CDR3 protein: CASSTGGVEQFF
CDR3 DNA: TGTGCCAGCAGCACTGGGGGCGTTGAGCAGTTCTTC

V gene: TRBV4-3
J gene: TRBJ2-1
clone size: -
D gene: TRBD2
CDR3 protein: CASSQGGLAGYNEQFF
CDR3 DNA: TGCGCCAGCAGCCAAGGAGGACTAGCGGGTTACAATGAGCAGTTCTTC

V gene: TRBV27
J gene: TRBJ1-5
clone size: -
D gene: -
CDR3 protein: CASSLAGRNQPQHF
CDR3 DNA: TGTGCCAGCAGTTTGGCAGGGCGCAATCAGCCCCAGCATTTT